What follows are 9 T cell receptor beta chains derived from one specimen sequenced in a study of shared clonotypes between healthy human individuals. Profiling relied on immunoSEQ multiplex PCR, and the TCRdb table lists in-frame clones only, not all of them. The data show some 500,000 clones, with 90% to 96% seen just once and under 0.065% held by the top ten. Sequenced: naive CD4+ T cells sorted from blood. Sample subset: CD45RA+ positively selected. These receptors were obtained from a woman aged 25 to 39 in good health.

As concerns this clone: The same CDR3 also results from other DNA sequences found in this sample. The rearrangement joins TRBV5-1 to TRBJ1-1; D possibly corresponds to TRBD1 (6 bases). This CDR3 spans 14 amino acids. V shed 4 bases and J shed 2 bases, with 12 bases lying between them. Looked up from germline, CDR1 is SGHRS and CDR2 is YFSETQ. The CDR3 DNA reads TGCGCCAGCAGCCTCCGGACAGAAAACACTGAAGCTTTCTTT. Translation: CASSLRTENTEAFF.

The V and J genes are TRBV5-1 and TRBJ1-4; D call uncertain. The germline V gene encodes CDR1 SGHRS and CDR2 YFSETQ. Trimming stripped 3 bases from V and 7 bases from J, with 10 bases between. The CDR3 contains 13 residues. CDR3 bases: TGCGCCAGCAGCTCCTGGCCGGGTGAAAAACTGTTTTTT. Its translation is CASSSWPGEKLFF.

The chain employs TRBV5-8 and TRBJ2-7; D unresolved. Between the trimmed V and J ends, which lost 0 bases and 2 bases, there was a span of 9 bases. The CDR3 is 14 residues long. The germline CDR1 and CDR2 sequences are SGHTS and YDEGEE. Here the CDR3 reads CASSLVYPTYEQYF. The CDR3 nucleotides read TGTGCCAGCAGCTTGGTCTACCCAACCTACGAGCAGTACTTC.

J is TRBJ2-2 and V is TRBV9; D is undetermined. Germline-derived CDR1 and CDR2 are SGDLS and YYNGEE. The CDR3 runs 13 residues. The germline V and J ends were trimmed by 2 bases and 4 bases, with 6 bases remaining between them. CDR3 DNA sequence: TGTGCCAGCAGCGTTTCGGTCACCGGGGAGCTGTTTTTT. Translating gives CASSVSVTGELFF.

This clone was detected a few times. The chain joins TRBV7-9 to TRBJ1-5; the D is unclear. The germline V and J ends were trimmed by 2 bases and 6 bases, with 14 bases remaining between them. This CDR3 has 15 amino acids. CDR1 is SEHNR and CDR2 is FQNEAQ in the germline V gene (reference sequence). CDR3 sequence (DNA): TGTGCCAGCAGCTTAACCCCAACAAATTGTCAGCCCCAGCATTTT. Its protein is CASSLTPTNCQPQHF.

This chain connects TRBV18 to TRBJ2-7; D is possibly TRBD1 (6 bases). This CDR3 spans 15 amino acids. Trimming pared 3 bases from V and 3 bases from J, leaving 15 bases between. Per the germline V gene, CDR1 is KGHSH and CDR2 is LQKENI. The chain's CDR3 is CASSPGQGSFYEQYF. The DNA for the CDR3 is TGTGCCAGCTCACCCGGTCAGGGGTCGTTCTACGAGCAGTACTTC. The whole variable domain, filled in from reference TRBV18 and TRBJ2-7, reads NAGVMQNPRHLVRRRGQEARLRCSPMKGHSHVYWYRQLPEEGLKFMVYLQKENIIDESGMPKERFSAEFPKEGPSILRIQQVVRGDSAAYFCASSPGQGSFYEQYFGPGTRLTVT.

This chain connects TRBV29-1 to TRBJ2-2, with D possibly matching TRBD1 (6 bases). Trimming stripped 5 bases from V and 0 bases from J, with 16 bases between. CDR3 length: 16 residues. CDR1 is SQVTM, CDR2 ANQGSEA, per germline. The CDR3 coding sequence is TGCAGCGTTATGGGGGCCGGTCAATCGAACACCGGGGAGCTGTTTTTT. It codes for CSVMGAGQSNTGELFF.

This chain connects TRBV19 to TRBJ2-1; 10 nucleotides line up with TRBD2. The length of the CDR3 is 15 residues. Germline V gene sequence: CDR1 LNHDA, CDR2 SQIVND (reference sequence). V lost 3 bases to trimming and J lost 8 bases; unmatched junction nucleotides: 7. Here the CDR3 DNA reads TGTGCCAGTAGTATGCGGGCTAGCGGGAGTTATGAGCAGTTCTTC. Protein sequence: CASSMRASGSYEQFF.

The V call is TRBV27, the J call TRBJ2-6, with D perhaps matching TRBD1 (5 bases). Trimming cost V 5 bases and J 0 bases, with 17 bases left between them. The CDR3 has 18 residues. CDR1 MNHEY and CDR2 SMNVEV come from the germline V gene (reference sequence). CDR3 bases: TGTGCCAGCAGTCATAGCACGTTACAGGTCTCTGGGGCCAACGTCCTGACTTTC. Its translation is CASSHSTLQVSGANVLTF.